The 2 T cell receptor beta chains presented below share a single source sample, sequenced in a study of blood T cell repertoires in COVID-19. TCRdb keeps only in-frame clones here, not all; method: immunoSEQ multiplex PCR. The data show roughly 120,000 clones, around 80% seen once. Sequenced sample: peripheral blood. The receptor set was obtained from a human donor in a cohort sampled during active or convalescent COVID-19.

The chain employs TRBV10-2 and TRBJ2-7, with 12 bases aligning to TRBD2. The CDR3 length is 15 residues. Trimming removed 6 bases from V and 2 bases from J; junction bases left unmatched: 5. Germline assignment: CDR1 WSHSY and CDR2 SAAADI. CDR3 sequence (DNA): TGCGCCAGCAGGGCCTCTAGCGGGGGGGCCTACGAGCAGTACTTC. The encoded protein is CASRASSGGAYEQYF.

The chain links TRBV5-1 to TRBJ1-6, with D possibly TRBD1 on 5 matching bases. The CDR3 covers 16 residues. V shed 4 bases and J shed 7 bases, with 18 bases lying between them. The V gene's germline CDR1 is SGHRS and CDR2 YFSETQ. The CDR3, as DNA: TGCGCCAGCAGCCCGGTAGTTGGGGCGCAAAATTCACCCCTCCACTTT. Translating it yields CASSPVVGAQNSPLHF.